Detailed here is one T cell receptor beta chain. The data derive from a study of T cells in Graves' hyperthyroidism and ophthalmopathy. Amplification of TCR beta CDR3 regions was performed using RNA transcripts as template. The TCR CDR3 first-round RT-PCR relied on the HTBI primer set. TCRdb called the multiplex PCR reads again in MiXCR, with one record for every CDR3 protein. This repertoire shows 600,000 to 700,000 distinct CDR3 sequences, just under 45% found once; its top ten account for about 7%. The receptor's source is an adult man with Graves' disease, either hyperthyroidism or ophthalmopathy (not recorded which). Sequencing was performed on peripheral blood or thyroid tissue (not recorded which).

CDR3: CASRPTQGAGTEAFF. In DNA form, the CDR3 reads TGTGCCAGCAGACCTACTCAGGGGGCGGGCACTGAAGCTTTCTTT. The chain is built from TRBV2 and TRBJ1-1; 8 bases map to TRBD1. The CDR3 totals 15 residues. With V trimmed by 6 bases and J by 4 bases, 10 bases remained unmatched. The germline V gene encodes CDR1 SNHLY and CDR2 FYNNEI.